There are a few counts of the clone carrying this T cell receptor (beta chain). TCRdb redid the calling of the RT-PCR reads with MiXCR, one entry per CDR3 protein. Of hundreds of thousands of distinct CDR3 sequences listed, 16% are singletons. The data belong to a study of patients and donors after allogeneic stem cell transplantation. Trimming took 3 bases from V and 5 from J; bases not matched to a gene: 7. The CDR3 runs 14 residues. Looked up from germline, CDR1 is GTSNPN and CDR2 is SVGIG (reference sequence). This chain connects TRBV30 to TRBJ2-3; 8 bases map to TRBD2. Sequenced sample: blood, either unsorted or a sorted T cell fraction (not recorded which). The clonotype originates from a human donor who was either an allogeneic HSCT recipient or a stem cell or donor lymphocyte infusion donor (not recorded which). It is not recorded whose cells these are; they may come from a transplant donor. The CDR3 spells CAWRVIAGRDTQYF. Here the CDR3 DNA reads TGTGCCTGGAGGGTAATAGCGGGGAGAGATACGCAGTATTTT. Full variable domain (missing parts from reference TRBV30 and TRBJ2-3): SQTIHQWPATLVQPVGSPLSLECTVEGTSNPNLYWYRQAAGRGLQLLFYSVGIGQISSEVPQNLSASRPQDRQFILSSKKLLLSDSGFYLCAWRVIAGRDTQYFGPGTRLTVL.